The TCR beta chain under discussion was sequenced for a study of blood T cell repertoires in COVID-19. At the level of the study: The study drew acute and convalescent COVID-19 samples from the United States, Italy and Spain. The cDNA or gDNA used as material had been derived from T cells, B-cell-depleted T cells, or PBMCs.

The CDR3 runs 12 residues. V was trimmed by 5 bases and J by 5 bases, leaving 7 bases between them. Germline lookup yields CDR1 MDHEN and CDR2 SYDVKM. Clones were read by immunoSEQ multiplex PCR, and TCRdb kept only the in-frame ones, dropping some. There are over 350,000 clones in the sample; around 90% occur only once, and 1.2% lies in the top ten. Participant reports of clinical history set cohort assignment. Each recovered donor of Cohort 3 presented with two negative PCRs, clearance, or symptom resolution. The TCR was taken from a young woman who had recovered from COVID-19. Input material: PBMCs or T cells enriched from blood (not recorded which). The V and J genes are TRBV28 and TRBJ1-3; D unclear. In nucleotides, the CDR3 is TGTGCCAGCAGTCGTTTCCGAAACACCATATATTTT. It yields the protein CASSRFRNTIYF.